These 7 T cell receptor beta chains originate from one sample sequenced in a study of cytotoxic CD8 clonotypes in ibrutinib-treated CLL. Sequencing used immunoSEQ multiplex PCR; TCRdb keeps in-frame clones, though not all of them. The sample carries some 120,000 clones, approximately 58% recorded once. The sequencing used PBMCs, collected after 24 months of ibrutinib treatment. The receptors were gathered from a human donor with chronic lymphocytic leukemia.

The chain recombines TRBV29-1 with TRBJ2-1; 7 positions agree with TRBD2. Trimming took 5 bases from V and 1 from J; bases not matched to a gene: 11. CDR3 length: 16 amino acids. CDR1 and CDR2 (germline): SQVTM, ANQGSEA. DNA for the CDR3: TGCAGCGTTAATCCAGCGGGGAAGGAATCCTACAATGAGCAGTTCTTC. Protein: CSVNPAGKESYNEQFF.

This chain connects TRBV7-2 to TRBJ1-1, with D possibly TRBD1 on 5 matching bases. V was shortened by 3 bases and J by 7 bases, with 12 bases between the two germline ends. Germline lookup yields CDR1 SGHTA and CDR2 FQGNSA. There are 13 residues in the CDR3. In DNA form, the CDR3 reads TGTGCCAGCAGCTTGGCACGACAGTATGAAGCTTTCTTT. Translation gives CASSLARQYEAFF.

V gene TRBV7-2 combines with J gene TRBJ1-2; D perhaps matches TRBD1 (5 bases). The germline V gene has CDR1 SGHTA and CDR2 FQGNSA. The CDR3 runs to 14 residues. The germline V and J ends were trimmed by 1 base and 7 bases, with 13 bases remaining between them. CDR3: CASSLDQGMGGYTF. The DNA for the CDR3 is TGTGCCAGCAGCTTAGATCAGGGAATGGGTGGCTACACCTTC.

This clone has a single count. This sequence joins TRBV6-5 and TRBJ2-3, with 7 bases aligning to TRBD2. V lost 6 bases and J lost 5; bases outside the gene matches: 8. Germline CDR1 MNHEY, CDR2 SVGAGI. The CDR3 loop spans 14 amino acids. DNA of the CDR3: TGTGCCAGCAGCAACCCGGGACTATTAGATACGCAGTATTTT. Amino acid sequence: CASSNPGLLDTQYF.

The chain carries TRBV7-9 and TRBJ1-3; D gene uncertain. Germline CDR1 is SEHNR and CDR2 is FQNEAQ (reference sequence). The V end lost 5 bases, the J end lost 0 bases, and 5 bases lay between the germline ends. This CDR3 spans 13 amino acids. CDR3 protein: CASSPHSGNTIYF. The DNA for the CDR3 is TGTGCCAGCAGCCCCCACTCTGGAAACACCATATATTTT.

The rearrangement joins TRBV7-3 to TRBJ2-5, with 7 bases aligning to TRBD2. The germline CDR1 and CDR2 sequences are SGHTA and FQGTGA. Germline trimming cut 2 bases from V and 2 bases from J; bases unmatched to any gene: 5. The CDR3 totals 15 residues. CDR3 nucleotide sequence: TGTGCCAGCAGCTTAGGGTCGGGGGGACAAGAGACCCAGTACTTC. Encoded protein: CASSLGSGGQETQYF.

This clone was found many times. This chain links TRBV5-1 with TRBJ1-1; 10 nucleotides match TRBD1. The trim removed 2 bases at V and 3 bases at J, leaving 10 bases unmatched. CDR3 length equals 17 residues. The germline CDR1 and CDR2 sequences are SGHRS and YFSETQ. CDR3 coding DNA: TGCGCCAGCAGCTTCACCGGGACAGGGGCGTCGGACACTGAAGCTTTCTTT. Translation gives CASSFTGTGASDTEAFF.